Following are 25 T cell receptor beta chains from one sample sequenced in a study of T cells in localized non-small cell lung cancer. TCRdb keeps only in-frame clones here, not all; method: immunoSEQ multiplex PCR. The profile shows about 5,600 clones, 25% to 30% of them singletons. Sequencing was performed on lung tumor tissue, taken before any cancer treatment. The receptors originated from a female donor at least 60 years old with stage I lung adenocarcinoma.

The chain recombines TRBV14 with TRBJ2-2; possible D gene TRBD2, 6 bases. V was trimmed by 0 bases and J by 5 bases, leaving 13 bases between them. Germline V gene data show CDR1 as SGHDN and CDR2 as FVKESK. The CDR3 length is 16 residues. In nucleotides, the CDR3 is TGTGCCAGCAGCCAAGATGGGGGGAGTAGAACCGGGGAGCTGTTTTTT. Translation gives CASSQDGGSRTGELFF.

The chain employs TRBV6-8 and TRBJ1-2, with D unresolved. The V and J ends lost 7 bases and 7 bases respectively, with 19 bases between them. This CDR3 region has 14 residues. Germline V gene lookup returns CDR1 MNHGY and CDR2 SAAAGT. CDR3 sequence: CASTKGGQRAGYTF. The CDR3 bases are TGTGCCAGCACCAAGGGCGGGCAACGGGCTGGCTACACCTTC.

The chain carries TRBV10-3 and TRBJ2-7; the D is unclear. This CDR3 comprises 15 residues. The V end was cut by 2 bases, the J end by 1 base, with 12 bases between. Germline V CDR1 and CDR2: ENHRY, SYGVKD. The CDR3 here is CAISEGWVGSYEQYF. CDR3 DNA sequence: TGTGCCATCAGTGAGGGTTGGGTAGGTTCCTACGAGCAGTACTTC.

The CDR3 sequence is CASSWDRHSNQPQHF. The CDR3 region has the DNA TGTGCCAGTAGCTGGGACAGACACAGCAATCAGCCCCAGCATTTT. This chain connects TRBV19 to TRBJ1-5; 7 nucleotides match TRBD1. Germline lookup yields CDR1 LNHDA and CDR2 SQIVND (reference sequence). The junction had 6 bases not matched to a gene; V was cut back by 6 bases and J by 1 base. This CDR3 has 15 residues.

By share of the sample, this clone is medium-sized. The chain employs TRBV11-3 and TRBJ1-5; D is perhaps TRBD1 (5 bases). V was clipped by 2 bases and J by 0 bases, with 17 bases between them. CDR1 is SGHNT, CDR2 YENEEA, per germline. The CDR3 has 18 amino acids. The CDR3 DNA reads as TGTGCCAGCAGCTTACGGGTCAGGGCGGGGTATAGCAATCAGCCCCAGCATTTT. It is translated as CASSLRVRAGYSNQPQHF.

This chain uses TRBV19 with TRBJ2-5; unclear D gene. Per germline, CDR1 LNHDA and CDR2 SQIVND (reference sequence). CDR3 size: 14 residues. V shed 5 bases and J shed 4 bases, with 14 bases lying between them. In DNA form, the CDR3 reads TGTGCCAGTAGTTTATTGCAGGCTCGAGAGACCCAGTACTTC. This gives the protein CASSLLQARETQYF.

The rearrangement joins TRBV29-1 to TRBJ2-5, with 9 bases aligning to TRBD2. V lost 3 bases to trimming and J lost 10 bases; unmatched junction nucleotides: 12. Germline CDR1 is SQVTM and CDR2 is ANQGSEA. This CDR3 spans 14 amino acids. CDR3 in amino acids: CSVEASGVNGIQYF. CDR3 coding DNA: TGCAGCGTTGAGGCTAGCGGGGTAAATGGGATCCAGTACTTC.

The chain recombines TRBV5-1 with TRBJ2-2; D possibly corresponds to TRBD2 (5 bases). Germline assignment: CDR1 SGHRS and CDR2 YFSETQ. The V end was cut by 5 bases, the J end by 1 base, with 9 bases between. There are 14 residues in the CDR3. The CDR3 protein is CASSRAENTGELFF. CDR3 DNA: TGCGCCAGCAGTCGAGCGGAGAACACCGGGGAGCTGTTTTTT.

This clone was detected a few times. The rearrangement links TRBV6-8 to TRBJ2-3, with TRBD1 matching over 8 bases. The CDR3 consists of 13 residues. Germline-derived CDR1 and CDR2 are MNHGY and SAAAGT. V trimming: 8 bases; J trimming: 2 bases; junction bases outside the gene matches: 3. The CDR3 loop is CASSTGDTDTQYF. The CDR3 DNA follows: TGTGCCAGCTCGACAGGGGACACAGATACGCAGTATTTT.

The chain is built from TRBV11-3 and TRBJ2-5; 13 bases map to TRBD2. Looked up from germline, CDR1 is SGHNT and CDR2 is YENEEA. This CDR3 comprises 16 residues. The V gene end was trimmed by 5 bases and the J gene end by 4 bases; junction bases not matched to a gene: 7. CDR3 DNA: TGTGCCAGCAGCCCGCGGACTAGCGGGGGAGGAGAGACCCAGTACTTC. This translates into CASSPRTSGGGETQYF.

The genes are TRBV5-1 and TRBJ2-1; tentatively, D is TRBD2 (5 bases). This CDR3 has 17 amino acids. Germline values: CDR1 SGHRS, CDR2 YFSETQ. Trimming pared 1 base from V and 3 bases from J, leaving 17 bases between. CDR3 loop: CASSLTGSPARYNEQFF. The CDR3 coding sequence is TGCGCCAGCAGCTTGACGGGATCCCCGGCACGCTACAATGAGCAGTTCTTC.

This clone has more than one count but fewer than ten. The CDR3 coding sequence is TGTGCCAGCAGTCCCGGGACATATAGCAATCAGCCCCAGCATTTT. The encoded protein is CASSPGTYSNQPQHF. V gene TRBV6-4 combines with J gene TRBJ1-5, with D maybe TRBD1 (6 bases). Germline V gene data show CDR1 as MRHNA and CDR2 as SNTAGT. V gave up 5 bases and J gave up 0 bases, with 11 bases separating them. There are 15 residues in the CDR3.

This chain uses TRBV6-8 with TRBJ1-5; D gene unclear. Germline CDR1 is MNHGY and CDR2 is SAAAGT. The CDR3 extends over 15 amino acids. Trimming took off 6 bases at V and 4 bases at J, with 16 bases between the two ends. CDR3 loop: CASRQGRQPNQPQHF. The CDR3, as DNA: TGTGCCAGCAGGCAAGGTAGGCAGCCGAATCAGCCCCAGCATTTT.

The CDR3 is CAGAVAGDQETQYF. The DNA of the CDR3 is TGTGCCGGAGCTGTGGCGGGTGATCAAGAGACCCAGTACTTC. The rearrangement uses TRBV6-8 and TRBJ2-5; D perhaps matches TRBD2 (5 bases). CDR1 is MNHGY and CDR2 is SAAAGT in the germline V gene. The CDR3 covers 14 residues. Trimming took 11 bases from V and 2 from J, leaving 18 bases between them.

This clone was counted a few times. The J gene is TRBJ2-5, the V gene TRBV28; TRBD2 matches at 8 bases. The CDR3 runs 14 residues. Germline V gene data show CDR1 as MDHEN and CDR2 as SYDVKM. V lost 7 bases and J lost 5; bases outside the gene matches: 9. The CDR3 loop reads CASNEAGAVETQYF. CDR3 coding DNA: TGTGCCAGCAACGAAGCGGGAGCTGTGGAGACCCAGTACTTC. Complete variable domain (other parts from reference TRBV28 and TRBJ2-5): DVKVTQSSRYLVKRTGEKVFLECVQDMDHENMFWYRQDPGLGLRLIYFSYDVKMKEKGDIPEGYSVSREKKERFSLILESASTNQTSMYLCASNEAGAVETQYFGPGTRLLVL.

This chain links TRBV6-7 with TRBJ2-2; D is unclear. TRBV6-7 is given ORF status, its function remaining uncertain. This CDR3 contains 15 residues. V shed 6 bases and J shed 0 bases, with 11 bases lying between them. The CDR3 spells CASRPLGPNTGELFF. Written as DNA, the CDR3 is TGTGCCAGCAGACCCCTCGGCCCGAACACCGGGGAGCTGTTTTTT.

The V call is TRBV14, the J call TRBJ1-1; TRBD1 is a possible D gene (5 bases). The CDR3 spans 13 residues. Germline assignment: CDR1 SGHDN and CDR2 FVKESK. The V end was cut by 4 bases, the J end by 0 bases, with 6 bases between. The DNA of the CDR3 is TGTGCCAGCAGCCTGGGGCTGAACACTGAAGCTTTCTTT. This codes for CASSLGLNTEAFF. Full variable domain (missing parts from reference TRBV14 and TRBJ1-1): EAGVTQFPSHSVIEKGQTVTLRCDPISGHDNLYWYRRVMGKEIKFLLHFVKESKQDESGMPNNRFLAERTGGTYSTLKVQPAELEDSGVYFCASSLGLNTEAFFGQGTRLTVV.

This clone was counted between two and nine times. The chain couples TRBV7-2 to TRBJ1-1; D not certain. Germline V lookup: CDR1 SGHTA, CDR2 FQGNSA. The CDR3 covers 13 residues. V lost 5 bases and J 1 base, leaving 8 bases between the germline ends. The CDR3 DNA follows: TGTGCCAGCAGCCCCGAGGGGAACACTGAAGCTTTCTTT. The encoded protein is CASSPEGNTEAFF.

This clone was found a few times. The junction does not match germline at one end; this may be a read error. This chain joins TRBV6-8 and TRBJ2-1; 7 nucleotides match TRBD1. Germline assignment: CDR1 MNHGY and CDR2 SAAAGT. The CDR3 extends over 14 amino acids. In DNA, the CDR3 is TGTGCCATCAGTGCAGGGGGTAGGTACAATGAGCAGTTCTTC. It translates to CAISAGGRYNEQFF.

Ten or more counts support this clone. The V and J genes are TRBV4-1 and TRBJ2-3; D not certain. The germline V gene encodes CDR1 MGHRA and CDR2 YSYEKL. The CDR3 has 13 amino acids. V dropped 5 bases and J dropped 7 bases, with 13 bases sitting between them. DNA of the CDR3: TGCGCCAGCAGCTCTGACTGGCGAAATACGCAGTATTTT. Protein product: CASSSDWRNTQYF.

This clone was observed a handful of times. V gene TRBV15 combines with J gene TRBJ2-7, with D uncertain. The V end lost 0 bases, the J end lost 1 base, and 10 bases lay between the germline ends. There are 15 residues in the CDR3. Germline CDR1 and CDR2: LNHNV and YYDKDF (reference sequence). CDR3 DNA: TGTGCCACCAGCAGAGATCCTGGGGTGTCCTACGAGCAGTACTTC. Amino acids: CATSRDPGVSYEQYF.

There are many counts of this clone. The chain carries TRBV6-8 and TRBJ2-2, with 8 nucleotides matching TRBD2. The J segment lost 4 bases and the V segment lost 10 bases, leaving 8 bases of the junction unmatched. The CDR3 contains 14 residues. Germline assignment: CDR1 MNHGY and CDR2 SAAAGT. CDR3 DNA: TGTGCCATCAGCGCGGGGGGCCTCACCGGGGAGCTGTTTTTT. This translates into CAISAGGLTGELFF.

This chain uses TRBV5-1 with TRBJ2-1, with D uncertain. The CDR3 covers 15 residues. V lost 0 bases and J lost 9, with 16 bases in between. The germline V gene encodes CDR1 SGHRS and CDR2 YFSETQ. CDR3 nucleotides: TGCGCCAGCAGCTTGGAGCCACACGACTCAAGTGAGCAGTTCTTC. Its protein is CASSLEPHDSSEQFF.

This clone has at least ten counts. The rearrangement joins TRBV6-8 to TRBJ2-4, with D tentatively TRBD2 (6 bases). Germline CDR1 MNHGY, CDR2 SAAAGT. V lost 6 bases to trimming and J lost 11 bases, with 14 bases between them. The length of the CDR3 is 12 residues. CDR3 in DNA: TGTGCCAGCAGGGGACTCTCCCGATTTCAGTACTTC. It specifies CASRGLSRFQYF.

The J gene is TRBJ2-1, the V gene TRBV28; 7 positions agree with TRBD2. This CDR3 contains 13 residues. V shed 8 bases, J shed 5 bases, and the junction held 6 bases outside the gene matches. Germline V gene data show CDR1 as MDHEN and CDR2 as SYDVKM. CDR3 in DNA: TGTGCCAGCGTAGCGGGTGGAAACAATGAGCAGTTCTTC. Amino acid sequence: CASVAGGNNEQFF.